The 22 T cell receptor beta chains given below trace back to one sample, sequenced in a study of blood T cell repertoires in COVID-19. Some clones are missing from TCRdb's copy, which holds only in-frame ones; the method was immunoSEQ multiplex PCR. Counted here are approximately 65,000 clones, about 81% occurring once; the ten biggest clones make up approximately 15%. The source material was peripheral blood. These receptors came from an older man with acute or convalescent COVID-19.

The chain uses TRBV2 and TRBJ2-3; D may be TRBD2 (6 bases). The germline V gene has CDR1 SNHLY and CDR2 FYNNEI. The CDR3 runs 14 residues. The ends were cut back, 2 bases at V and 6 bases at J, with 12 bases in the middle. The DNA of the CDR3 is TGTGCCAGCAGTGAAAATCTAGCGTGGGATACGCAGTATTTT. Protein product: CASSENLAWDTQYF.

The rearrangement joins TRBV12-3 or TRBV12-4 to TRBJ2-7, with a possible D match to TRBD2 (5 bases). The CDR3 spans 11 residues. Trimming removed 5 bases from V and 6 bases from J, with 8 bases in between. In DNA form, the CDR3 reads TGTGCCAGCAGTCGAGGGAGCGAGCAGTACTTC. Translated: CASSRGSEQYF.

In this sample, this clone turned up many times. The chain has TRBV14 and TRBJ2-6; no definite D call. CDR1 is SGHDN, CDR2 FVKESK, per germline. V lost 5 bases and J lost 4, with 6 bases in between. The CDR3 totals 13 residues. In DNA, the CDR3 is TGTGCCAGCAGCATACAGGGGGCCAACGTCCTGACTTTC. Encoded protein: CASSIQGANVLTF.

CDR3 loop: CASSMDNSGNTIYF. As DNA, the CDR3 is TGTGCCAGCAGTATGGACAACTCTGGAAACACCATATATTTT. The chain links TRBV6-2 or TRBV6-3 to TRBJ1-3; D might be TRBD1 (5 bases). CDR3 length: 14 amino acids. Germline V lookup: CDR1 MNHEY, CDR2 SVGEGT. V was cut by 5 bases and J by 0 bases, with 8 bases left in between.

This chain connects TRBV4-3 to TRBJ2-1; 9 nucleotides match TRBD2. V lost 0 bases, J lost 0 bases, and 12 bases stayed unmatched. Germline assignment: CDR1 LGHNA and CDR2 YSLEER. The CDR3 totals 20 residues. The CDR3 DNA is TGCGCCAGCAGCCAAGAAGTACTAGCGGGTTTTACTAGCTCCTACAATGAGCAGTTCTTC. Protein: CASSQEVLAGFTSSYNEQFF.

This clone was counted between two and nine times. The chain links TRBV7-9 to TRBJ1-3; D not certain. Germline CDR1 is SEHNR and CDR2 is FQNEAQ (reference sequence). The length of the CDR3 is 16 residues. V lost 5 bases to trimming and J lost 4 bases, with 18 bases between them. Written as DNA, the CDR3 is TGTGCCAGCAGCCTTGTGAACAGCCTAAGGGGAAACACCATATATTTT. Residues: CASSLVNSLRGNTIYF.

The chain joins TRBV3-1 (or the pseudogene TRBV3-2) to TRBJ2-7; tentative D call: TRBD2 (5 bases). Germline V gene lookup returns CDR1 LGHDT and CDR2 YNNKEL (reference sequence). V gave up 0 bases and J gave up 4 bases, with 19 bases separating them. CDR3 length: 17 residues. CDR3 protein: CASSQDRIGPREYEQYF. CDR3 nucleotides: TGTGCCAGCAGCCAAGATCGAATAGGGCCGAGGGAGTACGAGCAGTACTTC.

V usage is TRBV2 and J usage is TRBJ1-2; 7 bases map to TRBD1. The germline V gene encodes CDR1 SNHLY and CDR2 FYNNEI. V shed 6 bases, J shed 6 bases, and the junction held 10 bases outside the gene matches. This CDR3 has 14 amino acids. The CDR3 nucleotides read TGTGCCAGCAGGTATACAGGGGATTATGATGGCTACACCTTC. This codes for CASRYTGDYDGYTF.

This clone was recorded once. This chain joins TRBV7-2 and TRBJ2-7; unclear D gene. With 3 bases removed from V and 2 bases from J, the gap between germline ends came to 11 bases. CDR1 and CDR2 (germline): SGHTA, FQGNSA. The CDR3 totals 14 residues. In DNA, the CDR3 is TGTGCCAGCAGCTTCCAGGATCAAGCCTACGAGCAGTACTTC. It specifies CASSFQDQAYEQYF.

The chain employs TRBV2 and TRBJ2-1; the D gene is possibly TRBD1 (6 bases). The CDR3 extends over 12 amino acids. Germline V gene lookup returns CDR1 SNHLY and CDR2 FYNNEI. Trimming removed 4 bases from V and 10 bases from J, with 11 bases in between. In DNA, the CDR3 is TGTGCCAGCAGTGTACAGGGCTGGGAGCAGTTCTTC. Its translation: CASSVQGWEQFF.

The J gene is TRBJ2-3, the V gene TRBV5-4, with 11 bases aligning to TRBD2. Trimming took 1 base from V and 4 from J; bases not matched to a gene: 14. The CDR3 spans 19 residues. The germline V gene encodes CDR1 SGHNT and CDR2 YYREEE (reference sequence). CDR3 protein: CASSLSASSGGWWADTQYF. The CDR3 region has the DNA TGTGCCAGCAGCTTGAGCGCGTCTAGCGGGGGGTGGTGGGCAGATACGCAGTATTTT.

V gene TRBV19 combines with J gene TRBJ2-4; 7 bases are shared with TRBD1. The ends lost 6 bases at V and 8 bases at J; junction bases unmatched: 7. The germline V gene has CDR1 LNHDA and CDR2 SQIVND (reference sequence). CDR3 size: 13 residues. As DNA, the CDR3 is TGTGCCAGTAGCCCCGCGCAGGGGGACATTCAGTACTTC. This translates into CASSPAQGDIQYF.

The V and J genes are TRBV18 and TRBJ1-6; no reliable D call. The germline CDR1 and CDR2 sequences are KGHSH and LQKENI. The CDR3 totals 16 residues. V was pared by 3 bases and J by 0 bases, with 9 bases between. The CDR3 spells CASSPQQSSYNSPLHF. CDR3 coding DNA: TGTGCCAGCTCACCGCAACAGAGCTCCTATAATTCACCCCTCCACTTT.

This chain joins TRBV2 and TRBJ1-6; TRBD1 matches at 8 bases. V shed 7 bases, J shed 9 bases, and the junction held 8 bases outside the gene matches. The CDR3 is 14 residues long. Germline CDR1 and CDR2: SNHLY and FYNNEI. CDR3 in DNA: TGTGCCAGCATTGTCGGACAGGGTGTTTCACCCCTCCACTTT. Translated, it gives CASIVGQGVSPLHF.

The chain employs TRBV18 and TRBJ2-7; 11 bases map to TRBD1. V lost 4 bases and J lost 6; bases outside the gene matches: 2. Germline assignment: CDR1 KGHSH and CDR2 LQKENI. The CDR3 has 13 amino acids. The CDR3 region has the DNA TGTGCCAGCTCACGGGGGACAGGGGGCGAGCAGTACTTC. Protein: CASSRGTGGEQYF.

The V gene is TRBV28, the J gene TRBJ2-2; D may be TRBD2 (5 bases). The CDR3 has 13 amino acids. V was clipped by 8 bases and J by 3 bases, with 10 bases between them. In germline, CDR1 is MDHEN, CDR2 SYDVKM. CDR3 bases: TGTGCCAGCCAAAAGGGAGACACCGGGGAGCTGTTTTTT. Protein product: CASQKGDTGELFF.

The chain combines TRBV30 with TRBJ2-7; 9 nucleotides align to TRBD1. The CDR3 totals 14 residues. Trimming took 1 base from V and 2 from J; bases not matched to a gene: 3. Looked up from germline, CDR1 is GTSNPN and CDR2 is SVGIG (reference sequence). The chain's CDR3 is CAWSEGTGPYEQYF. DNA of the CDR3: TGTGCCTGGAGTGAGGGGACAGGGCCCTACGAGCAGTACTTC.

This clone turned up a few times. This rearrangement joins TRBV27 to TRBJ2-7; D is ambiguous. The germline V gene encodes CDR1 MNHEY and CDR2 SMNVEV (reference sequence). V lost 2 bases and J lost 3, with 14 bases in between. The CDR3 is made up of 15 amino acids. CDR3 amino acids: CASSLRQTARYEQYF. In DNA, the CDR3 is TGTGCCAGCAGTTTACGCCAAACAGCACGCTACGAGCAGTACTTC.

The chain has TRBV7-8 and TRBJ2-2; D perhaps matches TRBD1 (6 bases). CDR3 length: 15 residues. Trimming left V 2 bases short and J 1 base short, with 8 bases between. Germline values: CDR1 SGHVS, CDR2 FQNEAQ. The CDR3 reads CASSLQGGNTGELFF. The CDR3 nucleotides are TGTGCCAGCAGCTTACAAGGGGGGAACACCGGGGAGCTGTTTTTT.

This chain links TRBV7-9 with TRBJ2-3; D ambiguous. Trimming removed 1 base at V and 0 bases at J, with 5 bases between. CDR1 and CDR2 from the germline V gene are SEHNR and FQNEAQ (reference sequence). The CDR3 consists of 14 residues. CDR3: CASSLGSSTDTQYF. CDR3 coding DNA: TGTGCCAGCAGCTTAGGGAGCAGCACAGATACGCAGTATTTT.

The chain has TRBV30 and TRBJ2-5; TRBD2 might be the D (6 bases). The germline gives CDR1 GTSNPN, CDR2 SVGIG (reference sequence). The germline V and J ends were trimmed by 0 bases and 2 bases, with 13 bases remaining between them. This CDR3 is built from 15 residues. Written as DNA, the CDR3 is TGTGCCTGGAGTGTGGCGGGGACTCTACAAGAGACCCAGTACTTC. Its translation: CAWSVAGTLQETQYF.

This sequence joins TRBV2 and TRBJ1-4; possibly TRBD1 for D (6 bases). V lost 10 bases and J lost 0, with 12 bases in between. Germline values: CDR1 SNHLY, CDR2 FYNNEI. CDR3 length: 14 residues. The CDR3 is CATDGGPTNEKLFF. In DNA, the CDR3 is TGTGCCACTGACGGGGGGCCAACTAATGAAAAACTGTTTTTT. Drawing the rest from reference TRBV2 and TRBJ1-4, the complete variable domain is EPEVTQTPSHQVTQMGQEVILRCVPISNHLYFYWYRQILGQKVEFLVSFYNNEISEKSEIFDDQFSVERPDGSNFTLKIRSTKLEDSAMYFCATDGGPTNEKLFFGSGTQLSVL.